Listed below are T cell receptor beta chains from one sample, sequenced in a study of T cell responses to AZD1222 COVID-19 vaccine. The data were produced by immunoSEQ multiplex PCR, yet TCRdb's version contains in-frame clones alone and is incomplete. The repertoire has 95,000 to 110,000 clones, about 90% of them found once; the top ten carry about 6.8%. Here the sequenced sample was peripheral blood, taken 28 days after the second AZD1222 dose. The source is an adult who received the AZD1222 COVID-19 vaccine. Each CDR3 is given with its conserved first and last residue.

>16|TRBV5-4
CASSLGLGTGTNEQFF
>15|TRBV19
CASSMAIAGLNEQFF
>14|TRBV4-1
CASSQEVGNSPLHF
>13|TRBV7-6
CASSGTPYNEQFF
>14|TRBV13
CASSAGQGNYGYTF
>16|TRBV7-5
CVRSLVPWSSYNEQFF
>14|TRBV5-5
CASSVHSGNEKLFF
>15|TRBV5-1
CATRDGRGSPGELFF
>14|TRBV7-2
CASRPSFSGNTIYF
>15|TRBV6-5
CASSQGQNSNQPQHF
>15|TRBV28
CASSSPGTGEIGYTF
>14|TRBV11-2
CASSRDSSSYEQYF
>14|TRBV15
CATSRGGKGNTIYF
>13|TRBV9
CASSAGVGGEQYF
>16|TRBV11-2
CASSGGVRTGDIEQFF
>10|TRBV29-1
CSVGNYGYTF
>13|TRBV30
CAWIGQPNSPLHF
>15|TRBV7-2
CASSLAPTEDQPQHF
>15|TRBV28
CASSPGDSLVTEAFF
>14|TRBV15
CATSRDREGREQYF
>11|TRBV13
CASSSGNGYTF
>15|TRBV13
CASSPGTGTNEKLFF
>14|TRBV5-1
CASSLGGFDQPQHF
>12|TRBV2
CASSRDSYEQYF
>14|TRBV7-2
CASSLGRSNTEAFF
>12|TRBV5-4
CASSPRQGAAFF
>13|TRBV6-5
CASRPGILYEQYF
>15|TRBV10-1
CASSEGPGQGWPQHF
>16|TRBV6-5
CASTYEGWGANQPQHF
>15|TRBV27
CASSLGGDGTGELFF
>16|TRBV3-1/TRBV3-2
CASSQGRPDASYEQYF
>12|TRBV29-1
CSDYRHNTEAFF
>10|TRBV28
CASRHNEQFF
>15|TRBV25-1
CASRESQGPNTEAFF
>14|TRBV5-6
CASSLKSGGETQYF
>12|TRBV24-1
CATSDLLDTQYF
>14|TRBV6-2/TRBV6-3
CASSFGFPYNEQFF
>12|TRBV24-1
CATSDGSYGYTF
>17|TRBV24-1
CATSDSDIPYSNQPQHF
>15|TRBV24-1
CATSPGTYSNQPQHF
>14|TRBV28
CASSSPLQAQPQHF
>14|TRBV12-5
CASAKRQGRNEQFF
>12|TRBV2
CASSEALQGYTF
>13|TRBV12-3/TRBV12-4
CASSSTATYGYTF
>12|TRBV9
CASSVGGYGYTF
>15|TRBV3-1/TRBV3-2
CASSQGGTSQETQYF
>11|TRBV14
CASSITESIYF
>19|TRBV14
CASSQDSRLPISGANVLTF
>15|TRBV2
CASSGQGMASYEQYF
>14|TRBV18
CASSPLTNTDTQYF
>14|TRBV5-4
CASSPPGERNEAFF
>12|TRBV3-1/TRBV3-2
CASSQVDTEAFF
>14|TRBV2
CASSTGTSVETQYF
>16|TRBV28
CASSRGAGAARDTQYF